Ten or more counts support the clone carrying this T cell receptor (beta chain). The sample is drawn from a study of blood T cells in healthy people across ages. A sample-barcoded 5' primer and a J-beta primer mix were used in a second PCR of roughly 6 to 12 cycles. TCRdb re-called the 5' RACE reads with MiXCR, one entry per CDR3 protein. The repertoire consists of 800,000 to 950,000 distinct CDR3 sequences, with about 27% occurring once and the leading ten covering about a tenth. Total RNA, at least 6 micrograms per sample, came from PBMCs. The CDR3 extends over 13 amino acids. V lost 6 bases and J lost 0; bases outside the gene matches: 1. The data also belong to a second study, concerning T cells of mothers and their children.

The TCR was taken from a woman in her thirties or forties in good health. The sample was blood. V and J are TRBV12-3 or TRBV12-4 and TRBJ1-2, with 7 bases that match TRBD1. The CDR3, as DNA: TGTGCCAGCAGGCAGGGGGCTAACTATGGCTACACCTTC. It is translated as CASRQGANYGYTF.